Below are 10 T cell receptor beta chains sequenced from a single sample in a study of blood T cell repertoires in COVID-19. The method was immunoSEQ multiplex PCR; TCRdb's version includes in-frame clones alone and lacks a portion of them. The table lists fewer than 200,000 clones, roughly nine tenths of them singletons. The sequenced sample consisted of peripheral blood. These receptors were taken from a man aged 18 to 30 who had recovered from COVID-19.

The rearrangement uses TRBV10-1 and TRBJ2-3; a possible D gene is TRBD2 (6 bases). CDR1 is WNHNN and CDR2 is SYGVQD in the germline V gene (reference sequence). Trimming pared 3 bases from V and 6 bases from J, leaving 16 bases between. The CDR3 contains 15 residues. The CDR3 reads CASSDGSTQSDTQYF. In DNA, the CDR3 is TGCGCCAGCAGTGACGGGAGTACCCAATCGGATACGCAGTATTTT.

Regarding this clone: The junction differs from germline at one of its ends, possibly a read error. V usage is TRBV10-2 and J usage is TRBJ2-2; 13 positions agree with TRBD2. This CDR3 spans 15 amino acids. CDR1 and CDR2 (germline): WSHSY, SAAADI. CDR3 sequence reads: CASRGTSGNAGELFF. CDR3 sequence (DNA): TGCGCCAGCAGGGGGACTAGCGGGAACGCCGGGGAGCTGTTTTTT.

V is TRBV6-5 and J is TRBJ1-1, with 7 nucleotides matching TRBD1. The CDR3 is made up of 15 amino acids. Germline trimming cut 0 bases from V and 7 bases from J; bases unmatched to any gene: 8. Looked up from germline, CDR1 is MNHEY and CDR2 is SVGAGI. CDR3 residues: CASSYSGGQGDEAFF. CDR3 DNA sequence: TGTGCCAGCAGTTACTCGGGGGGCCAGGGGGATGAAGCTTTCTTT.

This chain uses TRBV18 with TRBJ1-6, with D hard to call. Germline V gives CDR1 KGHSH, CDR2 LQKENI. V lost 6 bases, J lost 7 bases, and 10 bases lay in between. The CDR3 covers 13 residues. CDR3 sequence: CASSLGRNSPLHF. The CDR3 DNA reads as TGTGCCAGCTCCCTCGGGAGGAATTCACCCCTCCACTTT.

The count of this clone is one. The chain employs TRBV4-3 and TRBJ1-5; 8 bases match TRBD1. The CDR3 sequence is 15 residues long. Germline trimming cut 1 base from V and 5 bases from J; bases unmatched to any gene: 4. Germline values: CDR1 LGHNA, CDR2 YSLEER. The CDR3: CASSQGRGRDQPQHF. In nucleotides, the CDR3 is TGCGCCAGCAGCCAAGGCAGGGGGCGGGATCAGCCCCAGCATTTT.

This chain uses TRBV13 with TRBJ2-2; 15 bases map to TRBD2. V lost 5 bases to trimming and J lost 7 bases; unmatched junction nucleotides: 8. Germline CDR1 PRHDT, CDR2 FYEKMQ (reference sequence). This CDR3 has 17 residues. DNA of the CDR3: TGTGCCAGCAGCGCCCGGACTAGCGGGAGGGCCAACGGGGAGCTGTTTTTT. The encoded protein is CASSARTSGRANGELFF.

The chain couples TRBV6-1 to TRBJ1-2; possibly TRBD1 for D (6 bases). Deletions cut 4 bases from V and 3 bases from J, with 18 bases between. Germline lookup yields CDR1 MNHNS and CDR2 SASEGT. The CDR3 is made up of 16 amino acids. The CDR3, as DNA: TGTGCCAGCAGTGTAAGGGCAGGGGCACTACACTATGGCTACACCTTC. Protein sequence: CASSVRAGALHYGYTF.

This clone is a singleton in its sample. The V gene is TRBV7-9, the J gene TRBJ2-5; no clear D. The germline gives CDR1 SEHNR, CDR2 FQNEAQ (reference sequence). This CDR3 contains 13 residues. V lost 1 base and J 5 bases, leaving 8 bases between the germline ends. CDR3 sequence reads: CASSLEGRETQYF. The CDR3 coding sequence is TGTGCCAGCAGCTTAGAAGGCAGGGAGACCCAGTACTTC.

In its sample, this clone was seen once. The chain is built from TRBV28 and TRBJ2-7, with TRBD1 identical over 7 bases. Germline-derived CDR1 and CDR2 are MDHEN and SYDVKM. V trimming: 3 bases; J trimming: 6 bases; junction bases outside the gene matches: 8. There are 14 residues in the CDR3. CDR3 sequence reads: CASSFPTGSSEQYF. CDR3 DNA sequence: TGTGCCAGCAGTTTCCCGACAGGGTCGAGCGAGCAGTACTTC.

The V and J genes are TRBV5-6 and TRBJ1-6, with 9 bases identical to TRBD1. Germline lookup yields CDR1 SGHDT and CDR2 YYEEEE. The CDR3 loop spans 15 amino acids. J lost 10 bases, V lost 4 bases, and 9 bases had no gene match. The CDR3 region is CASSVGTGRESPLHF. The CDR3 coding sequence is TGTGCCAGCAGCGTTGGGACAGGGCGGGAATCACCCCTCCACTTT.